A selection of T cell receptor beta chains follows, all from one sample in a study of blood T cell repertoires in COVID-19. Here immunoSEQ multiplex PCR was the method, and the copy in TCRdb shows in-frame clones only, minus some. Of nearly 250,000 clones detected, about 89% appear once; the ten largest clones hold around 1.7%. The sequencing input was peripheral blood. These receptors came from a woman aged 55 to 70 who had recovered from COVID-19. Each CDR3 is given with its conserved first and last residue. Fields, in order: clone size, D gene, V gene, J gene, CDR3 DNA, CDR3 protein. The D gene is left open where the match is weak. Not every row has a clone size; where given, it reads once, few, many or a size class.

abundance: .; d_gene: .; v_gene: TRBV29-1; j_gene: TRBJ2-5; CDR3nt: TGCAGCGCTCGGGAAGAGACCCAGTACTTC; CDR3aa: CSAREETQYF
abundance: .; d_gene: .; v_gene: TRBV9; j_gene: TRBJ2-3; CDR3nt: TGTGCCAGCAGCGTAGACCTGGAGGGGAGGTGGGATACGCAGTATTTT; CDR3aa: CASSVDLEGRWDTQYF
abundance: once; d_gene: .; v_gene: TRBV15; j_gene: TRBJ1-1; CDR3nt: TGTGCCACCAATTCAGGGCCCTACACTGAAGCTTTCTTT; CDR3aa: CATNSGPYTEAFF
abundance: few; d_gene: .; v_gene: TRBV4-1; j_gene: TRBJ2-7; CDR3nt: TGCGCCAGCAGCCAAGATCCCGGCAGGCTGGGCGAGCAGTACTTC; CDR3aa: CASSQDPGRLGEQYF
abundance: few; d_gene: TRBD1; v_gene: TRBV7-2; j_gene: TRBJ2-6; CDR3nt: TGTGCCAGCAGCTTAGAGGGGGCAGTTGGGGCCAACGTCCTGACTTTC; CDR3aa: CASSLEGAVGANVLTF
abundance: .; d_gene: TRBD2; v_gene: TRBV2; j_gene: TRBJ2-2; CDR3nt: TGTGCCAGCTCAATCGGCGGGGGCACCGGGGAGCTGTTTTTT; CDR3aa: CASSIGGGTGELFF
abundance: once; d_gene: .; v_gene: TRBV11-3; j_gene: TRBJ2-7; CDR3nt: TGTGCCAGCAGCTTAGGGGAGTTCTACGAGCAGTACTTC; CDR3aa: CASSLGEFYEQYF
abundance: .; d_gene: .; v_gene: TRBV19; j_gene: TRBJ2-2; CDR3nt: TGTGCCAGTAGTCGTTCCAGACAGGACCTCTTCACCGGGGAGCTGTTTTTT; CDR3aa: CASSRSRQDLFTGELFF
abundance: .; d_gene: .; v_gene: TRBV10-3; j_gene: TRBJ2-3; CDR3nt: TGTGCCATCAGTGAGTCGAGGGCTCTAGGTCCCTCCACAGATACGCAGTATTTT; CDR3aa: CAISESRALGPSTDTQYF
abundance: .; d_gene: TRBD1; v_gene: TRBV12-3/TRBV12-4; j_gene: TRBJ1-6; CDR3nt: TGTGCCAACGGACAGGCGCGGAGTTCACCCCTCCACTTT; CDR3aa: CANGQARSSPLHF
abundance: .; d_gene: .; v_gene: TRBV5-1; j_gene: TRBJ2-4; CDR3nt: TGCGCCAGCAGCTTGGCCCCCCTAGGAAACATTCAGTACTTC; CDR3aa: CASSLAPLGNIQYF
abundance: .; d_gene: TRBD1; v_gene: TRBV18; j_gene: TRBJ1-4; CDR3nt: TGTGCCAGCTCTCCCACAGGGGGAGATGAAAAACTGTTTTTT; CDR3aa: CASSPTGGDEKLFF
abundance: .; d_gene: TRBD2; v_gene: TRBV4-1; j_gene: TRBJ2-1; CDR3nt: TGCGCCAGCAGCCAAACCAGCGGGGGGTACAATGAGCAGTTCTTC; CDR3aa: CASSQTSGGYNEQFF
abundance: .; d_gene: .; v_gene: TRBV6-5; j_gene: TRBJ2-1; CDR3nt: TGTGCCAGCAGTTACATGGGGCTCCCCCGGAGTGAGCAGTTCTTC; CDR3aa: CASSYMGLPRSEQFF
abundance: .; d_gene: TRBD1; v_gene: TRBV6-5; j_gene: TRBJ1-2; CDR3nt: TGTGCCAGCAGTCAGACGGCAACAGGGGGCTTTGGCTACACCTTC; CDR3aa: CASSQTATGGFGYTF
abundance: .; d_gene: .; v_gene: TRBV9; j_gene: TRBJ2-7; CDR3nt: TGTGCCAGCAGCGTAGTTCTAAACAGCGAGCAGTACTTC; CDR3aa: CASSVVLNSEQYF
abundance: .; d_gene: .; v_gene: TRBV7-9; j_gene: TRBJ2-1; CDR3nt: TGTGCCAGCAGCTTAGCCCCGGGGAACCACAATGAGCAGTTCTTC; CDR3aa: CASSLAPGNHNEQFF
abundance: .; d_gene: TRBD2; v_gene: TRBV7-2; j_gene: TRBJ2-3; CDR3nt: TGTGCCAGCAGCCCCCTTAGCGGGGGGGTGGCAGATACGCAGTATTTT; CDR3aa: CASSPLSGGVADTQYF
abundance: .; d_gene: TRBD1; v_gene: TRBV27; j_gene: TRBJ1-4; CDR3nt: TGTGCCAGCAGTCACGACAGGGTTAAAACTAATGAAAAACTGTTTTTT; CDR3aa: CASSHDRVKTNEKLFF
abundance: .; d_gene: TRBD2; v_gene: TRBV6-5; j_gene: TRBJ2-1; CDR3nt: TGTGCCAGCAGTTACAGCGGGAGCTCCTACAATGAGCAGTTCTTC; CDR3aa: CASSYSGSSYNEQFF
abundance: few; d_gene: .; v_gene: TRBV7-2; j_gene: TRBJ2-2; CDR3nt: TGTGCCAGCAGCAGCCCTACAGGGCCGCTTTTCGGGGAGCTGTTTTTT; CDR3aa: CASSSPTGPLFGELFF
abundance: .; d_gene: .; v_gene: TRBV7-2; j_gene: TRBJ1-1; CDR3nt: TGTGCCAGCAGATCAGTATATCAGGGGAGGGGAATGAACACTGAAGCTTTCTTT; CDR3aa: CASRSVYQGRGMNTEAFF
abundance: .; d_gene: TRBD2; v_gene: TRBV5-6; j_gene: TRBJ2-3; CDR3nt: TGTGCCAGCAGCTTGGCGTGGCAGCGGGGGGAGGGCACAGATACGCAGTATTTT; CDR3aa: CASSLAWQRGEGTDTQYF
abundance: .; d_gene: TRBD2; v_gene: TRBV7-9; j_gene: TRBJ2-7; CDR3nt: TGTGCCAGCAGCTTTAGCGGGACATCTGGGGCTTACGAGCAGTACTTC; CDR3aa: CASSFSGTSGAYEQYF
abundance: .; d_gene: TRBD1; v_gene: TRBV7-2; j_gene: TRBJ2-7; CDR3nt: TGTGCCAGCAGCCTACGACAGGGGAAGATGGAGCAGTACTTC; CDR3aa: CASSLRQGKMEQYF
abundance: .; d_gene: TRBD2; v_gene: TRBV6-5; j_gene: TRBJ2-1; CDR3nt: TGTGCCAGCAGTTGGCGGGGGAACAATGAGCAGTTCTTC; CDR3aa: CASSWRGNNEQFF
abundance: .; d_gene: .; v_gene: TRBV19; j_gene: TRBJ1-1; CDR3nt: TGTGCCAGTACCCCTAATGGGCAAGGGGTAGTGAACACTGAAGCTTTCTTT; CDR3aa: CASTPNGQGVVNTEAFF
abundance: .; d_gene: .; v_gene: TRBV7-8; j_gene: TRBJ2-5; CDR3nt: TGTGCCAGCAGCTTACAGGAACAAGAGACCCAGTACTTC; CDR3aa: CASSLQEQETQYF
abundance: .; d_gene: .; v_gene: TRBV29-1; j_gene: TRBJ2-2; CDR3nt: TGCAGCGGCCGAGGAGGGGTCAACACCGGGGAGCTGTTTTTT; CDR3aa: CSGRGGVNTGELFF
abundance: .; d_gene: .; v_gene: TRBV3-1/TRBV3-2; j_gene: TRBJ2-3; CDR3nt: TGTGCCAGCAGCCAAGTCTCCGCGCAGTATTTT; CDR3aa: CASSQVSAQYF
abundance: .; d_gene: TRBD1; v_gene: TRBV11-2; j_gene: TRBJ1-2; CDR3nt: TGTGCCAGCAGCTTAGATTATGACAGGGGCTGGTATGGCTACACCTTC; CDR3aa: CASSLDYDRGWYGYTF
abundance: .; d_gene: .; v_gene: TRBV5-1; j_gene: TRBJ2-7; CDR3nt: TGCGCCAGCAGCTTAGATCAGCTAAGGGGGTCCTACGAGCAGTACTTC; CDR3aa: CASSLDQLRGSYEQYF
abundance: .; d_gene: TRBD1; v_gene: TRBV29-1; j_gene: TRBJ1-1; CDR3nt: TGCAGCGTTTTCGGGACAGGATCATCTGAAGCTTTCTTT; CDR3aa: CSVFGTGSSEAFF